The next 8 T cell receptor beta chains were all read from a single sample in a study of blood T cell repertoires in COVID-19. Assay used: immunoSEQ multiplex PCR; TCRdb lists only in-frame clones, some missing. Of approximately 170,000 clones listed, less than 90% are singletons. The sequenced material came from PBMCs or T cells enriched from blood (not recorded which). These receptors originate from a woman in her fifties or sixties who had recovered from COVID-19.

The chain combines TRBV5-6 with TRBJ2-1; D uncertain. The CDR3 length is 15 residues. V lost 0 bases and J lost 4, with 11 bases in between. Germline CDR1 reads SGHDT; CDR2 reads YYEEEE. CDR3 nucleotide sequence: TGTGCCAGCAGCTTGGGGCCCACACCTTACAATGAGCAGTTCTTC. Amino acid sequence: CASSLGPTPYNEQFF.

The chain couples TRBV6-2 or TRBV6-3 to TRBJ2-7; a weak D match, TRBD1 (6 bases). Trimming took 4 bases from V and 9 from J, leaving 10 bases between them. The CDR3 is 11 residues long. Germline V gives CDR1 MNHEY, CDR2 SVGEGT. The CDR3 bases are TGTGCCAGCAGTTTCGACAGGTGGCAGTACTTC. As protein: CASSFDRWQYF.

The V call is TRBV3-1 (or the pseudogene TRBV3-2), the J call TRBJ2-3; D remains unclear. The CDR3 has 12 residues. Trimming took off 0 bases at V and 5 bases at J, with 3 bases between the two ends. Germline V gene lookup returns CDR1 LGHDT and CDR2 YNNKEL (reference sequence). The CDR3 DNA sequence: TGTGCCAGCAGCCAAGACGGAGATACGCAGTATTTT. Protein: CASSQDGDTQYF.

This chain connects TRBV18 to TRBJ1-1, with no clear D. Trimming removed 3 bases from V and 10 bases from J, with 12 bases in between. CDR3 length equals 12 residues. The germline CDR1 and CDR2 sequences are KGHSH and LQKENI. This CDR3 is CASSPTAVGAFF. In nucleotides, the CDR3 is TGTGCCAGCTCACCTACAGCGGTCGGAGCTTTCTTT.

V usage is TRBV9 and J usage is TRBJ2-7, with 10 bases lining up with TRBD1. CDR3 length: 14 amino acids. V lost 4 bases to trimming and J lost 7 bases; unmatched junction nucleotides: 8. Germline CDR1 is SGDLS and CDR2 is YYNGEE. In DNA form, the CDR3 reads TGTGCCAGCAGCCCTCACCCGGACAGGGGGGAGCAGTACTTC. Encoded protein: CASSPHPDRGEQYF.

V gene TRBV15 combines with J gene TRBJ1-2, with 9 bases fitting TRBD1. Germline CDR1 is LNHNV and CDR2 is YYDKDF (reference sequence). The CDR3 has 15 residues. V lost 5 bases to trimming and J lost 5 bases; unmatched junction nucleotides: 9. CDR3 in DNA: TGTGCCACCAGCCCTAGGACAGGGGTTTGGTATGGCTACACCTTC. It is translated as CATSPRTGVWYGYTF.

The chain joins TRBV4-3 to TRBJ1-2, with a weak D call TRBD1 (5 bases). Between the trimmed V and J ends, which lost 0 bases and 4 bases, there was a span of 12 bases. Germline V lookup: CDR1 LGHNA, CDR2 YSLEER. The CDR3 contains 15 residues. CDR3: CASSQDRQLSYGYTF. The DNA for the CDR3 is TGCGCCAGCAGCCAAGATCGACAGTTAAGCTATGGCTACACCTTC.

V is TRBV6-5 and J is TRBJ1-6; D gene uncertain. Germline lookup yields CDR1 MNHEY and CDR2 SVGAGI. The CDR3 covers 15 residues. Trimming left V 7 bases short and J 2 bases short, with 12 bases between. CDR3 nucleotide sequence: TGTGCCAGCACCTACGAGGGAACCTATAATTCACCCCTCCACTTT. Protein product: CASTYEGTYNSPLHF.